Detailed here is one TCR beta chain. Its antigen remains unknown. The CDR3 spans 15 residues. Germline values: CDR1 SEHNR, CDR2 FQNEAQ (reference sequence). V was clipped by 3 bases and J by 0 bases, with 9 bases between them. Clones were read by immunoSEQ multiplex PCR, and TCRdb kept only the in-frame ones, dropping some. In the table there are 120,000 to 150,000 clones, approximately 88% of which are singletons. The entry originates in a study of cytomegalovirus exposure and HLA in healthy donors. Study outcomes and limitations: The authors enumerated over 150 TCR beta chains as linked to cytomegalovirus. The study found most TCR sequences rare, yet found some public TCRs in many donors. Confirmation in vitro established that three CMV-associated chains were specific for CMV antigens.

This TCR was sampled from a man aged 18 to 29 in good health and CMV-seropositive. The chain couples TRBV7-9 to TRBJ1-5, with D hard to call. The sample was PBMCs. The CDR3 reads CASSLGGNSNQPQHF. CDR3 DNA sequence: TGTGCCAGCAGCTTGGGAGGAAATAGCAATCAGCCCCAGCATTTT.